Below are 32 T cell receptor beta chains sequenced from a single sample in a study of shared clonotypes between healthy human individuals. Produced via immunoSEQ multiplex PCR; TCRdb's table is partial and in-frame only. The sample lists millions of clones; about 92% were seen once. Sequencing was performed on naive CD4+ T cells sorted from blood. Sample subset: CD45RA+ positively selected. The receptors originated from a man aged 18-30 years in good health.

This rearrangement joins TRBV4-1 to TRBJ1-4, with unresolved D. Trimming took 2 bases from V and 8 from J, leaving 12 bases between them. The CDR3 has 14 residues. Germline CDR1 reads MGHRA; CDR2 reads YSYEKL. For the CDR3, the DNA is TGCGCCAGCAGCCAACTCGGGAGTGGGGAAAAACTGTTTTTT. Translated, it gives CASSQLGSGEKLFF.

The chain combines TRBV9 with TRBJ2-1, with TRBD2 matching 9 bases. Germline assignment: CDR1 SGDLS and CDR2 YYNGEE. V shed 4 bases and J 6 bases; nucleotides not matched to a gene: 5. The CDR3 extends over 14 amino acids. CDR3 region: CASSRGLAINEQFF. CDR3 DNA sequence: TGTGCCAGCAGCAGGGGACTAGCAATCAATGAGCAGTTCTTC.

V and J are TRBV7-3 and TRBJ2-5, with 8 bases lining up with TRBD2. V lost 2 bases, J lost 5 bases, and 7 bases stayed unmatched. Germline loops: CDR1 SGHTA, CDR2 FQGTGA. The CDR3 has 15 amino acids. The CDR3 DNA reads TGTGCCAGCAGCTTAGGTAGCGGGGTGGGGGAGACCCAGTACTTC. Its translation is CASSLGSGVGETQYF.

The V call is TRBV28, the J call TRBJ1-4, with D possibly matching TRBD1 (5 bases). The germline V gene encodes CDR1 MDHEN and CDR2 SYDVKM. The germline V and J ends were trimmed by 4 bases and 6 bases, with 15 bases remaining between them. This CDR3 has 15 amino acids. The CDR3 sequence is CASSSDSKGDEKLFF. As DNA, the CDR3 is TGTGCCAGCAGTTCCGACAGTAAGGGCGATGAAAAACTGTTTTTT.

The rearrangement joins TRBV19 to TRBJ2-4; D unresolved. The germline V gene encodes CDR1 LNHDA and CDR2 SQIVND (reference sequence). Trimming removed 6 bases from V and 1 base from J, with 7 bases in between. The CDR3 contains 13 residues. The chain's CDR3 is CASRDRAKNIQYF. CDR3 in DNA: TGTGCCAGTAGGGACCGGGCCAAAAACATTCAGTACTTC. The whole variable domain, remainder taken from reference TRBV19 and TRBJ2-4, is DGGITQSPKYLFRKEGQNVTLSCEQNLNHDAMYWYRQDPGQGLRLIYYSQIVNDFQKGDIAEGYSVSREKKESFPLTVTSAQKNPTAFYLCASRDRAKNIQYFGAGTRLSVL.

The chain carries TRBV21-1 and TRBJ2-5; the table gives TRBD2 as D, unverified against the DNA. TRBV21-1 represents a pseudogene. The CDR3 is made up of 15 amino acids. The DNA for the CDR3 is TGTGCCAGCAGCAACCCGCGGCGGATCTTTGCGACCCAGTACTTC. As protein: CASSNPRRIFATQYF.

The CDR3 DNA sequence: TGTGCCAGCAGCCTCCCCAGCACAGATACGCAGTATTTT. Protein sequence: CASSLPSTDTQYF. This chain links TRBV11-1 with TRBJ2-3; no clear D. Deletions cut 5 bases from V and 0 bases from J, with 6 bases between. Per germline, CDR1 SGHAT and CDR2 FQDESV (reference sequence). The CDR3 spans 13 residues.

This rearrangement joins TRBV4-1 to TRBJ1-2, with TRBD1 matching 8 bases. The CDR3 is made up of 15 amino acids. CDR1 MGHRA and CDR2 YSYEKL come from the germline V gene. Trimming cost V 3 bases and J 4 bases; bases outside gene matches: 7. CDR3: CASSQGQASLYGYTF. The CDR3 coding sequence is TGCGCCAGCAGCCAGGGACAGGCGTCCCTCTATGGCTACACCTTC.

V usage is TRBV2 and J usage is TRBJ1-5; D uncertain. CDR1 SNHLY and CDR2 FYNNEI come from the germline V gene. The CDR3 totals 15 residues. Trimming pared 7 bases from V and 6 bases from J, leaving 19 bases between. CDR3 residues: CASTAQTASTQPQHF. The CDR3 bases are TGTGCCAGCACGGCCCAGACTGCCTCAACTCAGCCCCAGCATTTT.

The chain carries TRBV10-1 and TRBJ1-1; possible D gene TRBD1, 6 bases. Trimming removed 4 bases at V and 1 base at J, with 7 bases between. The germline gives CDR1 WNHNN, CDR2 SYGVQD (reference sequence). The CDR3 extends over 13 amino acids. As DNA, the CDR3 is TGCGCCAGCAGTGGACAGGAGAACACTGAAGCTTTCTTT. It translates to CASSGQENTEAFF.

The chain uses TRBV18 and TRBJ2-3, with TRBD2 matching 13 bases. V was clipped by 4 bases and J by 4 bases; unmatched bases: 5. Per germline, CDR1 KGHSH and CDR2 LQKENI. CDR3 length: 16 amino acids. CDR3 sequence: CASSQTSGGISDTQYF. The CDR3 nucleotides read TGTGCCAGCTCACAGACTAGCGGGGGGATTTCAGATACGCAGTATTTT.

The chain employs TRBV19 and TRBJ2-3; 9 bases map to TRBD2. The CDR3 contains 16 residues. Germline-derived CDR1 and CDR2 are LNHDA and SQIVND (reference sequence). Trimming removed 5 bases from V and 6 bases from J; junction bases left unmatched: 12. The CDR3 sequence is CASSQRVAGVRDTQYF. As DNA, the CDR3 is TGTGCCAGTAGTCAACGCGTAGCGGGGGTCCGTGATACGCAGTATTTT. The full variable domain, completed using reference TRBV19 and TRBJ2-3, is DGGITQSPKYLFRKEGQNVTLSCEQNLNHDAMYWYRQDPGQGLRLIYYSQIVNDFQKGDIAEGYSVSREKKESFPLTVTSAQKNPTAFYLCASSQRVAGVRDTQYFGPGTRLTVL.

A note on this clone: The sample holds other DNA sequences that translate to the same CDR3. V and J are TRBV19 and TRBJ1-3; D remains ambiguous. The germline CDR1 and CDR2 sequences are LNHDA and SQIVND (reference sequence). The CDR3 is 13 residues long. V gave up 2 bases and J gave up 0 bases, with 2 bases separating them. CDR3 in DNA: TGTGCCAGTAGTATAAGCTCTGGAAACACCATATATTTT. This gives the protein CASSISSGNTIYF.

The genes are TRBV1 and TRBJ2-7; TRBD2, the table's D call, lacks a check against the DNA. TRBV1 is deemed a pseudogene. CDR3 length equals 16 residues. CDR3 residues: CTSSAYRDYQAYEQYF. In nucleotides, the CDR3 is TGCACCAGCAGCGCATACCGGGACTATCAAGCCTACGAGCAGTACTTC.

CDR3 in DNA: TGTGCCAGTAGTTCCACCGGGATGTATAATGAAAAACTGTTTTTT. As protein: CASSSTGMYNEKLFF. The chain recombines TRBV19 with TRBJ1-4; no definite D call. This CDR3 is built from 15 residues. Germline CDR1 is LNHDA and CDR2 is SQIVND (reference sequence). V was clipped by 5 bases and J by 4 bases, with 14 bases between them.

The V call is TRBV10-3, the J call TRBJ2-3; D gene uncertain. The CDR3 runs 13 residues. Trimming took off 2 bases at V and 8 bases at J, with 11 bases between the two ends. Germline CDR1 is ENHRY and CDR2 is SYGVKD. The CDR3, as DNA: TGTGCCATCAGTGAGGACCTGCCGATTACGCAGTATTTT. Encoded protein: CAISEDLPITQYF.

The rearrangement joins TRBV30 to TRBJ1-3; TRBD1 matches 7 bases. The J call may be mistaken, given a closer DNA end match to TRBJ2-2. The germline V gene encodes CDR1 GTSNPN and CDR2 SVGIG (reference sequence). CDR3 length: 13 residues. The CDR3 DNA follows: TGTGCCTGGAGTCACAGGGGAGCCGGGGAGCTGTTTTTT. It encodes CAWSHRGAGELFF.

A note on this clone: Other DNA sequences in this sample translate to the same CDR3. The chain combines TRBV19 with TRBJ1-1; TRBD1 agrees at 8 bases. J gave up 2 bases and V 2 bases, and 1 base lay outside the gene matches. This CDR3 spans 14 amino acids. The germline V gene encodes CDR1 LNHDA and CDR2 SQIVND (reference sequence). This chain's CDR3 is CASSIQGANTEAFF. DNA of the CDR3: TGTGCCAGTAGTATACAGGGGGCTAACACTGAAGCTTTCTTT.

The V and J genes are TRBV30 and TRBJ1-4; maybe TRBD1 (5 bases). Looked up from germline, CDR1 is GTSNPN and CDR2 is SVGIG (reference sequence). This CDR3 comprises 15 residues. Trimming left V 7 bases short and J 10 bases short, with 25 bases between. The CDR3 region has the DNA TGTGCCTACTACCCCAAGGGCCAATTGGGGGTAAAACTGTTTTTT. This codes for CAYYPKGQLGVKLFF.

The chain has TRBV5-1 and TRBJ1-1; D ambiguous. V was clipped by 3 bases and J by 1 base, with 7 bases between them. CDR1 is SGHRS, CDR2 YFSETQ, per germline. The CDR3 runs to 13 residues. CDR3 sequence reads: CASSYSSNTEAFF. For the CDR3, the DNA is TGCGCCAGCAGCTATTCCTCGAACACTGAAGCTTTCTTT.

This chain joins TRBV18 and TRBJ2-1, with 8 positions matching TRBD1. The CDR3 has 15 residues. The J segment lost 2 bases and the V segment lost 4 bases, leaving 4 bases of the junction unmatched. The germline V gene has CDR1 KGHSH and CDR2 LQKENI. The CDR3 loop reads CASSRPGQAYNEQFF. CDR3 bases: TGTGCCAGCTCACGACCGGGACAGGCCTACAATGAGCAGTTCTTC.

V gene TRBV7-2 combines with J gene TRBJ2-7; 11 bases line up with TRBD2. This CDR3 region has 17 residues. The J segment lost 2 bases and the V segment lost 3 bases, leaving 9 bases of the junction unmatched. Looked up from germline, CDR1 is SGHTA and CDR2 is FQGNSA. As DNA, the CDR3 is TGTGCCAGCAGCTTTGGCCTAGCGGGAGGCCTGGCCTACGAGCAGTACTTC. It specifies CASSFGLAGGLAYEQYF.

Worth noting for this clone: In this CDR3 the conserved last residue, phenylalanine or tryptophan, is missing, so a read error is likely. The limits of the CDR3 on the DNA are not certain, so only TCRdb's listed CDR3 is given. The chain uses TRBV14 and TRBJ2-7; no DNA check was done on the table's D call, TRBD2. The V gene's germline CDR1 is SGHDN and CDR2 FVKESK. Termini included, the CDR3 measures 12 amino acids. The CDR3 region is CASSQGGLARGL.

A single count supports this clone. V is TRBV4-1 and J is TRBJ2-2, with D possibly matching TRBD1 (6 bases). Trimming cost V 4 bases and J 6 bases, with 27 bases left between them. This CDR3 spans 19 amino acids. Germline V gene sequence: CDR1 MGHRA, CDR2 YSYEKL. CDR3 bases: TGCGCCAGCAGCCCCTACCGGGACACTCGTTGGAGTAGAGCCGGGGAGCTGTTTTTT. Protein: CASSPYRDTRWSRAGELFF.

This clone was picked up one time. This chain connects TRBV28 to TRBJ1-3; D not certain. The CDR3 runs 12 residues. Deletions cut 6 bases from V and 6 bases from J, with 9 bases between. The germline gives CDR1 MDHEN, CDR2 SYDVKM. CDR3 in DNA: TGTGCCAGCAGAGGACGCGCAAACACCATATATTTT. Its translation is CASRGRANTIYF.

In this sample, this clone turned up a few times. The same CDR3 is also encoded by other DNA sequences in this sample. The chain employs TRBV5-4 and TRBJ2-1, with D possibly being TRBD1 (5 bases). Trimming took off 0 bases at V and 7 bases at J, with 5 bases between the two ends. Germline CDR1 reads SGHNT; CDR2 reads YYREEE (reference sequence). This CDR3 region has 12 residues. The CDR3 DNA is TGTGCCAGCAGCTTGGACAGGAATGAGCAGTTCTTC. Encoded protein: CASSLDRNEQFF. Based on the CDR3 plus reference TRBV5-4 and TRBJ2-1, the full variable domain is ETGVTQSPTHLIKTRGQQVTLRCSSQSGHNTVSWYQQALGQGPQFIFQYYREEENGRGNFPPRFSGLQFPNYSSELNVNALELDDSALYLCASSLDRNEQFFGPGTRLTVL.

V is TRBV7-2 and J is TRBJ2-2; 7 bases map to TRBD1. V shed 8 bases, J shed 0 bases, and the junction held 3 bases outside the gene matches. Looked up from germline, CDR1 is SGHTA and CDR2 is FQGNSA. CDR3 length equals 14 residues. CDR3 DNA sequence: TGTGCCAGCGCGGACAGGCCGAACACCGGGGAGCTGTTTTTT. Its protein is CASADRPNTGELFF.

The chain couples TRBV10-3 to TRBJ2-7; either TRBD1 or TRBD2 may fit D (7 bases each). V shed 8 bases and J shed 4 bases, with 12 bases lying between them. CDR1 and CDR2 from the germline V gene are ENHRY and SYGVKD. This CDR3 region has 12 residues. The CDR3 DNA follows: TGTGCCATCGGGCAGGGGGGGTACGAGCAGTACTTC. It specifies CAIGQGGYEQYF.

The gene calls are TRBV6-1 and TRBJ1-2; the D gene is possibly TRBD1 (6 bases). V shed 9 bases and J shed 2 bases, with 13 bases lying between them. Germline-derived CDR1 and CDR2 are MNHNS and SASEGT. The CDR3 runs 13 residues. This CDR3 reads CASEVGANYGYTF. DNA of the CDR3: TGTGCCAGTGAGGTGGGGGCGAACTATGGCTACACCTTC.

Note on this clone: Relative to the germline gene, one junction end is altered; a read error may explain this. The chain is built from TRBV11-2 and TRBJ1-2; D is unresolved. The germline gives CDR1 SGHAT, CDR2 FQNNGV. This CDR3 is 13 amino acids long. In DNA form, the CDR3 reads TGTGCCAGCAGCTTAGGGGAGAGTCGGGAGAGTAACTTC. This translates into CASSLGESRESNF.

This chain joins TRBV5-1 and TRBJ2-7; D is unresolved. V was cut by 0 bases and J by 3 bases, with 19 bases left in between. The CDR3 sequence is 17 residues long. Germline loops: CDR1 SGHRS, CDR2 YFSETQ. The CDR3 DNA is TGCGCCAGCAGCTTGGCCGGACCCTCCAGCTCTTACTACGAGCAGTACTTC. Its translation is CASSLAGPSSSYYEQYF.

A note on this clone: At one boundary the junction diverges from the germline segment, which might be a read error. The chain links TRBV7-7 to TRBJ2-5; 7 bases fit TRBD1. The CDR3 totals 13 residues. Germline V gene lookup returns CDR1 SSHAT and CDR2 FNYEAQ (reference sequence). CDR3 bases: TGTGCTAGCAGCCAGACAGGGAAGGAGACCCAGTACTTC. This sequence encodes CASSQTGKETQYF.